Given below is one TCR beta chain in context. The data belong to a study of blood T cell repertoires in COVID-19. About the research overall: Spain, Italy and the United States supplied samples that represented acute and convalescent COVID-19. Sample material is recorded as cDNA or gDNA derived from T cells, B-cell-depleted T cells, or PBMCs.

Clones were read by immunoSEQ multiplex PCR, and TCRdb kept only the in-frame ones, dropping some. The sample lists 140,000 to 150,000 clones, approximately 87% occurring once. The germline V gene has CDR1 SGDLS and CDR2 YYNGEE. The CDR3 has 14 amino acids. Trimming removed 3 bases from V and 6 bases from J, with 12 bases in between. The sequence came from a woman in her forties or fifties with active or convalescent COVID-19. Sequencing input: peripheral blood. This chain links TRBV9 with TRBJ2-2, with D tentatively TRBD1 (6 bases). The CDR3 loop reads CASSDRVWAGELFF. DNA for the CDR3: TGTGCCAGCAGCGACAGGGTATGGGCCGGGGAGCTGTTTTTT.